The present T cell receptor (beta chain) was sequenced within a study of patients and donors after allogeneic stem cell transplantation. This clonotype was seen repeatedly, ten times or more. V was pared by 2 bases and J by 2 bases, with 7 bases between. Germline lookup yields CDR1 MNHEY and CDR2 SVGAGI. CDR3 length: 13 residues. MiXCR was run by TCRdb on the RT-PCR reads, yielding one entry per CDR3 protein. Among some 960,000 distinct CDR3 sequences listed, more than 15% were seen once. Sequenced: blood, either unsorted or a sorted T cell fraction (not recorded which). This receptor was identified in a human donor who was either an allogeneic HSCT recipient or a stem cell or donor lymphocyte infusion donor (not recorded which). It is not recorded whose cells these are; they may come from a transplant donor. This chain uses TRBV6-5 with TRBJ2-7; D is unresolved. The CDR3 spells CASSYRGTYEQYF. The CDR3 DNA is TGTGCCAGCAGTTACAGAGGAACCTACGAGCAGTACTTC.